The source of this T cell receptor (beta chain) is a study of OX40 agonist ivuxolimab in advanced cancers. This table comes from immunoSEQ multiplex PCR, and its TCRdb copy is limited to in-frame clones, with some not included. The table records some 31,000 clones, more than 85% of them present only once. The V and J ends lost 4 bases and 5 bases respectively, with 18 bases between them. CDR3 length equals 16 residues. CDR1 and CDR2 (germline): SGHVS, FQNEAQ. Sequencing was performed on CD4+ or CD8+ T cells sorted from blood, taken in a trial of the OX40 agonist ivuxolimab. The sequence was collected from an adult with an advanced solid tumor such as melanoma, head and neck, liver or kidney cancer. V is TRBV7-8 and J is TRBJ2-1; either TRBD1 or TRBD2 may fit D (5 bases each). The CDR3: CASSSRDRRSNNEQFF. CDR3 nucleotide sequence: TGTGCCAGCAGCTCCCGGGACCGCCGTTCGAACAATGAGCAGTTCTTC.